These T cell receptor beta chains were read from a single sample in a study of OX40 agonist ivuxolimab in advanced cancers. Sequencing was performed with immunoSEQ multiplex PCR; in TCRdb, only in-frame clones are kept and a portion is missing. The sample includes 35,000 to 40,000 clones, around four fifths of them seen just once. This specimen was CD4+ or CD8+ T cells sorted from blood, taken in a trial of the OX40 agonist ivuxolimab. Every receptor here comes from an adult with an advanced solid tumor such as melanoma, head and neck, liver or kidney cancer. The CDR3 runs from the conserved cysteine through the conserved F or W. The order of the fields is D gene, clone size, V gene, J gene, CDR3 DNA, CDR3 protein. A D gene is named only where the DNA matches it firmly. Clone size, where shown, is once, few, many, or a class for clones that have expanded.

.,.,TRBV27,TRBJ2-3,TGTGCCACCCATAGCCATACTAGCACAGATACGCAGTATTTT,CATHSHTSTDTQYF
.,.,TRBV4-1,TRBJ1-3,TGCGCCAGCAGCCAAAGGGGTTACTCTGGAAACACCATATATTTT,CASSQRGYSGNTIYF
.,.,TRBV7-9,TRBJ1-5,TGTGCCAGCAGCTTACCCGGGGACATCAATCAGCCCCAGCATTTT,CASSLPGDINQPQHF
TRBD1,few,TRBV9,TRBJ1-1,TGTGCCAGCAGCGATGGGACAGGCGTGAACACTGAAGCTTTCTTT,CASSDGTGVNTEAFF
.,.,TRBV27,TRBJ2-3,TGTGCCAGCAGCCCAAGGGGCACTAGCACAGATACGCAGTATTTT,CASSPRGTSTDTQYF
TRBD2,.,TRBV5-6,TRBJ2-3,TGTGCCAGCAGCTTGACTAGCGGGAGTTACACAGATACGCAGTATTTT,CASSLTSGSYTDTQYF
.,large,TRBV15,TRBJ1-6,TGTGCCACCAGCGAGAGGTCGGCCTATAATTCACCCCTCCACTTT,CATSERSAYNSPLHF
.,.,TRBV2,TRBJ2-1,TGTGCCAGCAGTGTTCGCGATGAGCAGTTCTTC,CASSVRDEQFF
.,.,TRBV5-1,TRBJ1-1,TGCGCCAGCAGCGCCGGAGGGGGCACTGAAGCTTTCTTT,CASSAGGGTEAFF
.,.,TRBV7-3,TRBJ2-2,TGTGCCAGCAGCCGAAACCGACAGAACGGGGTGACGAACACCGGGGAGCTGTTTTTT,CASSRNRQNGVTNTGELFF
.,.,TRBV6-6,TRBJ1-5,TGTGCCAGCAGTTTGGACAGAAATCAGCCCCAGCATTTT,CASSLDRNQPQHF
.,.,TRBV5-8,TRBJ2-4,TGTGCCAGCAGCTTGCGGGGGTCACGAAACATTCAGTACTTC,CASSLRGSRNIQYF
.,.,TRBV21-1,TRBJ1-5,TGTGCCAGCAGCAAATTTGGACACACCCTCAATCAGCCCCAGCATTTT,CASSKFGHTLNQPQHF
.,few,TRBV5-1,TRBJ2-1,TGCGCCAGCAGCTTCCGGGAGAGAGGCGAGCAGTTCTTC,CASSFRERGEQFF
TRBD1,.,TRBV10-1,TRBJ2-5,TGCGCCAGCAGTGCCCGGACAGGGCTCCAAGAGACCCAGTACTTC,CASSARTGLQETQYF
TRBD2,.,TRBV7-9,TRBJ2-5,TGTGCCAGCAGCTCGCCTAGCGGGGGTCAAGAGACCCAGTACTTC,CASSSPSGGQETQYF
.,.,TRBV28,TRBJ1-2,TGTGCCAGCAGTTTGGTCACCGACCTGTATGGCTACACCTTC,CASSLVTDLYGYTF
TRBD2,.,TRBV9,TRBJ2-3,TGTGCCAGCAGCGTAGGGCGTCTAGCGGTAACCACAGATACGCAGTATTTT,CASSVGRLAVTTDTQYF
.,.,TRBV6-5,TRBJ1-3,TGTGCCAGCAGTTCTGGAGTAAATTCTGGAAACACCATATATTTT,CASSSGVNSGNTIYF
TRBD1,.,TRBV2,TRBJ1-2,TGTGCCAGCAGTGAGGGGACAGGGAACGAGGGCTGCACCTTC,CASSEGTGNEGCTF
.,.,TRBV5-6,TRBJ1-1,TGTGCCAGCAGCTTAGGACGGGACCGAGGGGCTTTCTTT,CASSLGRDRGAFF
TRBD1,.,TRBV7-2,TRBJ2-2,TGTGCCAGCAGCCGCCGACAGGGGGCGATGAACACCGGGGAGCTGTTTTTT,CASSRRQGAMNTGELFF
.,.,TRBV7-8,TRBJ2-3,TGTGCCAGCAGCTTCAAGAGGGGAACAGATACGCAGTATTTT,CASSFKRGTDTQYF
TRBD2,.,TRBV19,TRBJ2-1,TGTGCCAGTAGGACTAGCGGGAGGGTTCGGGACAATGAGCAGTTCTTC,CASRTSGRVRDNEQFF
TRBD1,.,TRBV19,TRBJ1-2,TGTGCCAGTAGTACCCTGACAGGGGCCCCGCGTGGCTACACCTTC,CASSTLTGAPRGYTF
.,.,TRBV19,TRBJ1-2,TGTGCCAGTAGTATACAGGGCGGCACCCAACATCACTACACCTTC,CASSIQGGTQHHYTF
.,.,TRBV2,TRBJ1-5,TGTGCCAGCAGTGAGTCCAGGGCTCAGCCCCAGCATTTT,CASSESRAQPQHF
TRBD1,.,TRBV5-4,TRBJ2-3,TGTGCCAGCAGCTCGCGAGGGGGCCAGACTAGCACAGATACGCAGTATTTT,CASSSRGGQTSTDTQYF
.,.,TRBV6-1,TRBJ2-7,TGTGCCAGCATCCCGGGGAAGGGTTCCTACGAGCAGTACTTC,CASIPGKGSYEQYF
TRBD2,few,TRBV28,TRBJ2-7,TGTGCCGCGACTCCGGGACTACCCTCCTACGAGCAGTACTTC,CAATPGLPSYEQYF
.,.,TRBV5-1,TRBJ2-3,TGCGCCAGCACGGTGACAACTACTAGCACAGATACGCAGTATTTT,CASTVTTTSTDTQYF
TRBD1,.,TRBV2,TRBJ2-6,TGTGCCAGCAGTCCCGGGACAGGTACCTACCACTCTGGGGCCAACGTCCTGACTTTC,CASSPGTGTYHSGANVLTF